This TCR beta chain was retrieved from a study of cytomegalovirus exposure and HLA in healthy donors. With respect to this clone: As yet, its antigen is unknown.

The PCR used 60 Vbeta and 13 Jbeta primers. Sequenced by immunoSEQ multiplex PCR; TCRdb stores in-frame clones only, minus some. The sample lists 95,000 to 150,000 clones; approximately 72% were seen once. Study conclusions and caveats: The classifier reportedly diagnosed cytomegalovirus status with high specificity and sensitivity. The study labeled about 160 TCR beta chains cytomegalovirus-associated. Many donors shared some public TCRs, even though most TCR sequences were rare.

The TCR comes from a middle-aged woman in good health and CMV-seropositive. Material for sequencing was PBMCs.

CDR3 protein: CASAGQGVEKLFF. DNA for the CDR3: TGTGCCAGCGCGGGGCAGGGGGTTGAAAAACTGTTTTTT. This sequence joins TRBV6-5 and TRBJ1-4; TRBD1 aligns across 7 bases. In germline, CDR1 is MNHEY, CDR2 SVGAGI. CDR3 length: 13 amino acids. The V gene end was trimmed by 8 bases and the J gene end by 7 bases; junction bases not matched to a gene: 7.